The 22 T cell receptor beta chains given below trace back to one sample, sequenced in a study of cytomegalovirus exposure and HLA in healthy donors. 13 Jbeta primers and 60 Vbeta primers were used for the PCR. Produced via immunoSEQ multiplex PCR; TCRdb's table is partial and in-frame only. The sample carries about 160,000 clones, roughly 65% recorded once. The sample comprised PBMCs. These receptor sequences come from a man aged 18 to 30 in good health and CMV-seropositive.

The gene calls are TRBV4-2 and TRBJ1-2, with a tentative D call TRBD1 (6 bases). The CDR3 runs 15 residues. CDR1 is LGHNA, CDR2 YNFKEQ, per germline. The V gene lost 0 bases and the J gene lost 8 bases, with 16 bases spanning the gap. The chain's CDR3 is CASSQDLQGLWGYTF. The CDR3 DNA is TGTGCCAGCAGCCAAGACCTTCAGGGGTTGTGGGGCTACACCTTC.

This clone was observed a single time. Here the CDR3 reads CASIFFAGPLDGYTF. Written as DNA, the CDR3 is TGTGCCAGCATATTCTTCGCAGGTCCGCTGGATGGCTACACCTTC. This chain connects TRBV6-1 to TRBJ1-2, with D hard to call. In germline, CDR1 is MNHNS, CDR2 SASEGT. Between the trimmed V and J ends, which lost 7 bases and 6 bases, there was a span of 21 bases. This CDR3 spans 15 amino acids.

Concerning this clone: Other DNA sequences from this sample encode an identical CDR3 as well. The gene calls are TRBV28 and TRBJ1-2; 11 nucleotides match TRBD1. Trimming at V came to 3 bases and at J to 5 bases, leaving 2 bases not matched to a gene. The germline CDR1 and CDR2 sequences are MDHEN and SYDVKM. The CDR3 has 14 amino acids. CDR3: CASSLDRGPYGYTF. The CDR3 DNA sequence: TGTGCCAGCAGTTTGGACAGGGGGCCATATGGCTACACCTTC.

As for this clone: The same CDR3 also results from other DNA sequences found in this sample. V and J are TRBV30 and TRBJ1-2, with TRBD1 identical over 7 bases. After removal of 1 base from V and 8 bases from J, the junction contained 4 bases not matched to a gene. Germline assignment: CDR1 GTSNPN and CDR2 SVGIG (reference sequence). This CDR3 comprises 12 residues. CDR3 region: CAWSATGIGYTF. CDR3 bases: TGTGCCTGGAGTGCGACAGGGATCGGCTACACCTTC.

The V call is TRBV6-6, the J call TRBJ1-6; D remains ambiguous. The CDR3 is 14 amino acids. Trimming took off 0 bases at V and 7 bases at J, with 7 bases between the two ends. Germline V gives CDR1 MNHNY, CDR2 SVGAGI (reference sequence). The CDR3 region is CASSYSGRNSPLHF. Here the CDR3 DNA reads TGTGCCAGCAGTTACTCGGGCAGGAATTCACCCCTCCACTTT.

The chain's CDR3 is CASSVTNRGVYGYTF. CDR3 nucleotides: TGTGCCAGCAGCGTAACTAACAGGGGAGTTTATGGCTACACCTTC. The chain has TRBV7-9 and TRBJ1-2, with 7 bases aligning to TRBD1. This CDR3 is 15 amino acids long. Per germline, CDR1 SEHNR and CDR2 FQNEAQ (reference sequence). V was pared by 5 bases and J by 5 bases, with 11 bases of the junction left unmatched.

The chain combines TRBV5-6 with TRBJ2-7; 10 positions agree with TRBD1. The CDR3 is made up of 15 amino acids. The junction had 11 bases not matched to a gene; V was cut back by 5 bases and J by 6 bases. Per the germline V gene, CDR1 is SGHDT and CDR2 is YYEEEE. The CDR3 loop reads CASRIRDRGSPEQYV. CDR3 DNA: TGTGCCAGCAGGATCCGGGACAGGGGTTCCCCCGAGCAGTACGTC.

CDR3 coding DNA: TGTGCCAGCGGGGTAGCGGGGGGGCACACCGGGGAGCTGTTTTTT. Translated: CASGVAGGHTGELFF. This rearrangement joins TRBV7-8 to TRBJ2-2; 11 bases match TRBD2. The J segment lost 3 bases and the V segment lost 8 bases, leaving 5 bases of the junction unmatched. Germline V lookup: CDR1 SGHVS, CDR2 FQNEAQ. The CDR3 length is 15 residues.

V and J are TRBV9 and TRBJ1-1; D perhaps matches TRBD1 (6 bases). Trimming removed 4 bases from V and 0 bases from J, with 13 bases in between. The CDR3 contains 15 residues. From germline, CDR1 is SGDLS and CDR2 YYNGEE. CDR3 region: CASSTPGTLNTEAFF. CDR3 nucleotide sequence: TGTGCCAGCAGCACCCCCGGGACATTGAACACTGAAGCTTTCTTT.

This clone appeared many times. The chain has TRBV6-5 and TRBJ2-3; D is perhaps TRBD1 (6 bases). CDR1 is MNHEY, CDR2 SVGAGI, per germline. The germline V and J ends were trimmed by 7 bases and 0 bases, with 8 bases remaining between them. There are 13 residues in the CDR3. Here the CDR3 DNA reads TGTGCCAGCACGGACAGTAGCACAGATACGCAGTATTTT. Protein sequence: CASTDSSTDTQYF.

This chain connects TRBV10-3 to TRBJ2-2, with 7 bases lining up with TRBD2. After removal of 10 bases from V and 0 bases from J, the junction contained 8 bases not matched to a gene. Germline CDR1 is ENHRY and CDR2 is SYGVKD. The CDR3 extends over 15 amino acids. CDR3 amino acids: CASGWGGANTGELFF. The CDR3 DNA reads TGTGCCAGCGGCTGGGGGGGAGCGAACACCGGGGAGCTGTTTTTT.

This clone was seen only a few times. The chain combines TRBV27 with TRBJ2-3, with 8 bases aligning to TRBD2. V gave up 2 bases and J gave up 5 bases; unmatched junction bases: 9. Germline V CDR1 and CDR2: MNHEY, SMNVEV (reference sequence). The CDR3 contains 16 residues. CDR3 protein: CASSLTGGGPRDTQYF. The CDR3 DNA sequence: TGTGCCAGCAGTTTAACTGGCGGGGGGCCCAGAGATACGCAGTATTTT.

For the CDR3, the DNA is TGTGCCAGCAGTAACCCGGGGGCTAATGAAAAACTGTTTTTT. This gives the protein CASSNPGANEKLFF. The chain links TRBV6-5 to TRBJ1-4; weak D call: TRBD1 (5 bases). CDR3 size: 14 residues. V shed 5 bases and J shed 3 bases, with 10 bases lying between them. Germline V gene data show CDR1 as MNHEY and CDR2 as SVGAGI.

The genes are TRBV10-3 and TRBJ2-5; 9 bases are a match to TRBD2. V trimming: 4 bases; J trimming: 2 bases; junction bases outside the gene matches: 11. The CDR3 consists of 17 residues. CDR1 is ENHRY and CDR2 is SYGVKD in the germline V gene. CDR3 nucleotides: TGTGCCATCAGTGGGCCCCCAGGGGCGGGGGGGCAAGAGACCCAGTACTTC. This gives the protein CAISGPPGAGGQETQYF.

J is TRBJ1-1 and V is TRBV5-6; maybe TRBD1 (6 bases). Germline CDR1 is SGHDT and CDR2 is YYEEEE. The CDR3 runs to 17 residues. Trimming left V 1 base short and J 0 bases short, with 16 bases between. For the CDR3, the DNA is TGTGCCAGCAGCTTGCTGACAGGAAGGAATATGAACACTGAAGCTTTCTTT. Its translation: CASSLLTGRNMNTEAFF.

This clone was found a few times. CDR3 nucleotide sequence: TGTGCCAGCAGTCCGTACCTTATTCGGCTAGCGGGAGAGGAGGAGCAGTTCTTC. This codes for CASSPYLIRLAGEEEQFF. The V and J genes are TRBV27 and TRBJ2-1; 10 bases are a match to TRBD2. Germline V CDR1 and CDR2: MNHEY, SMNVEV (reference sequence). The length of the CDR3 is 18 residues. J gave up 10 bases and V 5 bases, and 20 bases lay outside the gene matches.

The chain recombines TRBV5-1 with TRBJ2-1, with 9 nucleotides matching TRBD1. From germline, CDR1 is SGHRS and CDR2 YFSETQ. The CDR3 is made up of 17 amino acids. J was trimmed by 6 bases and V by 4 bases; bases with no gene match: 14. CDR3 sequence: CASSLGTGRSTSNEQFF. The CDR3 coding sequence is TGCGCCAGCAGCCTTGGGACAGGGCGGTCTACGAGCAATGAGCAGTTCTTC.

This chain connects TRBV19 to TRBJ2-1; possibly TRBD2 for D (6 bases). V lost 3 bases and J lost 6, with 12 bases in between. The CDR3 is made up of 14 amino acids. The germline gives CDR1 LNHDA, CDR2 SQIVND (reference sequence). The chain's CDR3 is CASSMSGSANEQFF. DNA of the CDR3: TGTGCCAGTAGTATGTCCGGGAGTGCCAATGAGCAGTTCTTC.

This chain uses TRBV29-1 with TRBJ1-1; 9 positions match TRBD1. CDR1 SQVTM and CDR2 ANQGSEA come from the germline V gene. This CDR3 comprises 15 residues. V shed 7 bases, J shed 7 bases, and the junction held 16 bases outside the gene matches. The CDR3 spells CSADLTGTGRDEAFF. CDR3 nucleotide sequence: TGCAGCGCCGACCTTACCGGGACAGGGAGGGATGAAGCTTTCTTT.

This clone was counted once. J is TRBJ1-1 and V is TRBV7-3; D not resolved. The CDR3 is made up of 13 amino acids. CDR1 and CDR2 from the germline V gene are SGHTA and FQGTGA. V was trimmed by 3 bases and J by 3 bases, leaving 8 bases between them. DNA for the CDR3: TGTGCCAGCAGCTTTTCAGGTGACACTGAAGCTTTCTTT. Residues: CASSFSGDTEAFF. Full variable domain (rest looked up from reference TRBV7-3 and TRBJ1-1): GAGVSQTPSNKVTEKGKYVELRCDPISGHTALYWYRQSLGQGPEFLIYFQGTGAADDSGLPNDRFFAVRPEGSVSTLKIQRTERGDSAVYLCASSFSGDTEAFFGQGTRLTVV.

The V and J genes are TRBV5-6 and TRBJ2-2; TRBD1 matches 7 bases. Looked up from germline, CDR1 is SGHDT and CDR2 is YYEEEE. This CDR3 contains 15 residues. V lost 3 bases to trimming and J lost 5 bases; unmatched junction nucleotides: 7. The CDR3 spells CASSSQGVRTGELFF. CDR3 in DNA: TGTGCCAGCAGCTCGCAGGGGGTTAGGACCGGGGAGCTGTTTTTT.

CDR3 protein: CASSLDVGSSYNEQFF. CDR3 DNA sequence: TGCGCCAGCAGCTTGGATGTCGGGAGCTCCTACAATGAGCAGTTCTTC. The rearrangement links TRBV5-1 to TRBJ2-1, with D possibly TRBD2 on 6 matching bases. CDR3 length: 16 residues. Trimming took 0 bases from V and 0 from J, leaving 10 bases between them. The germline V gene encodes CDR1 SGHRS and CDR2 YFSETQ.